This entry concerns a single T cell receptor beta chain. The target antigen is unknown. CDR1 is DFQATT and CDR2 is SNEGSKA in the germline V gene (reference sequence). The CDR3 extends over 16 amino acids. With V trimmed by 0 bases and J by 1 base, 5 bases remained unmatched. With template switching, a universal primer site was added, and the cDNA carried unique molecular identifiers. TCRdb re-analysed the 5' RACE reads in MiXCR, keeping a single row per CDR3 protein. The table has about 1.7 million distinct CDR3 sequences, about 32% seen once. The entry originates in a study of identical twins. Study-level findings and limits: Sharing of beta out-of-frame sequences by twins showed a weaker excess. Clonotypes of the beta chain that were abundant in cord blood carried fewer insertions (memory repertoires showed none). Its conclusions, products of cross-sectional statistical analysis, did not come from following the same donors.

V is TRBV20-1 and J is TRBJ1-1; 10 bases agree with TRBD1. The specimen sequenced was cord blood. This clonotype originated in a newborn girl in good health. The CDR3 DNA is TGCAGTGCTAGAGACCGGACAGGGGGGAAGAACACTGAAGCTTTCTTT. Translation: CSARDRTGGKNTEAFF.